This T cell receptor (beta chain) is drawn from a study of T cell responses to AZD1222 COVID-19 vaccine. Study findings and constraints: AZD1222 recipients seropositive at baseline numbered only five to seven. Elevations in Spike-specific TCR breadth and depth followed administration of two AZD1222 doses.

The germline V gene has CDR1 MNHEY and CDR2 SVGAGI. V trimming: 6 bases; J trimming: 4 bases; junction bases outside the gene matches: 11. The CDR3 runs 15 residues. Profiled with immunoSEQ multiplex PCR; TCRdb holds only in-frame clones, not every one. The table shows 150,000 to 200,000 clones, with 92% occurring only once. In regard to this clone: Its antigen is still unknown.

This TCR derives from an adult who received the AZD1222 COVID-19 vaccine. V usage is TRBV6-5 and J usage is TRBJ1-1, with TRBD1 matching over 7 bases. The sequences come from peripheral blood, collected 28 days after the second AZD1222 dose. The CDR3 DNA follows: TGTGCCAGCAGAGTGGTGGGACAGCAGAGCACTGAAGCTTTCTTT. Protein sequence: CASRVVGQQSTEAFF.